The 13 T cell receptor beta chains below all came from one sample that was sequenced in a study of blood T cell repertoires in COVID-19. Assay: immunoSEQ multiplex PCR; the TCRdb copy retains only in-frame clones and omits some. Of around 110,000 clones listed, around 84% are singletons. The sample consisted of peripheral blood. The source of these receptors is a man aged 35 to 55 with acute or convalescent COVID-19.

The chain links TRBV21-1 to TRBJ2-7; no check of the table's D call, TRBD1, against the DNA was made. TRBV21-1 is termed a pseudogene. The CDR3 extends over 10 amino acids. As DNA, the CDR3 is TGTGCCAGCAGCATAGGGGGCGAGTACTTC. It specifies CASSIGGEYF.

This chain uses TRBV7-2 with TRBJ1-4, with 11 bases that match TRBD1. Trimming at V came to 5 bases and at J to 6 bases, leaving 11 bases not matched to a gene. The V gene's germline CDR1 is SGHTA and CDR2 FQGNSA. The CDR3 runs 17 residues. The CDR3 DNA is TGTGCCAGCAGCCCCCGGGGACAGGGGGTTCGGGATGAAAAACTGTTTTTT. It is translated as CASSPRGQGVRDEKLFF.

The rearrangement links TRBV27 to TRBJ1-6; D uncertain. CDR3 length: 14 residues. From germline, CDR1 is MNHEY and CDR2 SMNVEV (reference sequence). Trimming left V 5 bases short and J 6 bases short, with 11 bases between. The CDR3: CASSIRHRNSPLHF. The CDR3 nucleotides are TGTGCCAGCAGTATCCGACATCGTAATTCACCCCTCCACTTT.

CDR3 coding DNA: TGTGCCAGCAGTGGCGATGGCTCGGGGACCCAGTACTTC. Translated: CASSGDGSGTQYF. The chain recombines TRBV2 with TRBJ2-5, with D unclear. CDR1 is SNHLY, CDR2 FYNNEI, per germline. Trimming stripped 4 bases from V and 7 bases from J, with 13 bases between. The CDR3 is 13 residues long.

This clone was observed once. J is TRBJ2-7 and V is TRBV3-1 (or the pseudogene TRBV3-2); possible D gene TRBD1, 7 bases. Trimming cost V 4 bases and J 3 bases, with 28 bases left between them. Germline V lookup: CDR1 LGHDT, CDR2 YNNKEL (reference sequence). This CDR3 is 19 amino acids long. The DNA of the CDR3 is TGTGCCAGCAGCCGCAAGATTGGGACAGCGGGTCCTAGGAACTACGAGCAGTACTTC. Protein product: CASSRKIGTAGPRNYEQYF.

V gene TRBV6-6 combines with J gene TRBJ1-2; weak D call: TRBD1 (6 bases). This CDR3 is built from 15 residues. The V end lost 1 base, the J end lost 0 bases, and 9 bases lay between the germline ends. The germline CDR1 and CDR2 sequences are MNHNY and SVGAGI (reference sequence). DNA of the CDR3: TGTGCCAGCAGTTACTGGGACACCGCTAACTATGGCTACACCTTC. It encodes CASSYWDTANYGYTF.

This chain connects TRBV18 to TRBJ2-3; 9 bases are a match to TRBD1. Germline CDR1 is KGHSH and CDR2 is LQKENI. V lost 2 bases, J lost 1 base, and 4 bases stayed unmatched. The CDR3 is 16 amino acids. This CDR3 is CASSPGTGWGTDTQYF. CDR3 DNA: TGTGCCAGCTCACCAGGGACAGGGTGGGGCACAGATACGCAGTATTTT.

This chain joins TRBV3-1 (or the pseudogene TRBV3-2) and TRBJ2-1; perhaps TRBD1 as D (5 bases). CDR1 is LGHDT and CDR2 is YNNKEL in the germline V gene (reference sequence). This CDR3 is 17 amino acids long. The germline V and J ends were trimmed by 0 bases and 15 bases, with 27 bases remaining between them. The CDR3 region is CASSQDQRGLPVPRVFF. The CDR3 DNA reads as TGTGCCAGCAGCCAAGATCAAAGGGGCCTACCTGTTCCCCGGGTGTTCTTC.

This chain connects TRBV11-2 to TRBJ2-3, with TRBD1 identical over 8 bases. The CDR3 covers 15 residues. CDR1 is SGHAT and CDR2 is FQNNGV in the germline V gene. The J segment lost 3 bases and the V segment lost 2 bases, leaving 4 bases of the junction unmatched. DNA for the CDR3: TGTGCCAGCAGCTTACAGGGGGCTAGGACAGATACGCAGTATTTT. It codes for CASSLQGARTDTQYF.

In its sample, this clone was seen a few times. The chain employs TRBV6-6 and TRBJ1-2; D ambiguous. V was pared by 9 bases and J by 7 bases, with 18 bases between. Germline loops: CDR1 MNHNY, CDR2 SVGAGI (reference sequence). This CDR3 region has 13 residues. CDR3 region: CASLIRAGFGYTF. DNA of the CDR3: TGTGCCAGTCTCATTAGGGCGGGATTTGGCTACACCTTC.

J is TRBJ2-1 and V is TRBV20-1, with 8 bases that match TRBD1. Germline CDR1 and CDR2: DFQATT and SNEGSKA (reference sequence). Trimming took 3 bases from V and 3 from J; bases not matched to a gene: 7. The CDR3 covers 15 residues. The CDR3 bases are TGCAGTGCTAGTGGTGGACAGGGCATCTACAATGAGCAGTTCTTC. It yields the protein CSASGGQGIYNEQFF.

This chain uses TRBV29-1 with TRBJ2-3, with TRBD2 matching over 9 bases. The germline CDR1 and CDR2 sequences are SQVTM and ANQGSEA. This CDR3 is 13 amino acids long. Trimming took 3 bases from V and 4 from J; bases not matched to a gene: 2. CDR3 nucleotide sequence: TGCAGCGTTGAGACTAGCGGAGCAGATACGCAGTATTTT. Translated, it gives CSVETSGADTQYF.

J is TRBJ2-4 and V is TRBV6-6; D gene ambiguous. The CDR3 totals 14 residues. V was pared by 6 bases and J by 2 bases, with 11 bases between. Germline CDR1 and CDR2: MNHNY and SVGAGI (reference sequence). CDR3 sequence: CASSPQRPKNIQYF. In nucleotides, the CDR3 is TGTGCCAGCAGCCCCCAGAGGCCCAAAAACATTCAGTACTTC.